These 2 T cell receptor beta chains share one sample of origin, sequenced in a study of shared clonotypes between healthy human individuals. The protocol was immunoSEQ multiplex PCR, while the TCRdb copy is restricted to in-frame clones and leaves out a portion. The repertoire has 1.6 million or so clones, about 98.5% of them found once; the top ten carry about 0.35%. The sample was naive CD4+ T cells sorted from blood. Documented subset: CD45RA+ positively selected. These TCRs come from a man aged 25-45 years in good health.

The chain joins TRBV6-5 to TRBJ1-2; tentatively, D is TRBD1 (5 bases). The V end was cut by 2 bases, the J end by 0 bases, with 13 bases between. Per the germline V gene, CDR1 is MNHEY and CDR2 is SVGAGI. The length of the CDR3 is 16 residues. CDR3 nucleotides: TGTGCCAGCAGTTACGGCGGTGGGGGGGCTAACTATGGCTACACCTTC. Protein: CASSYGGGGANYGYTF.

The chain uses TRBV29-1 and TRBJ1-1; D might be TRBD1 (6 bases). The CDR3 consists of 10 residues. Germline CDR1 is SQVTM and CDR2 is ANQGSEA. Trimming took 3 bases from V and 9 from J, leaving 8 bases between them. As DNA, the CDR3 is TGCAGCGTTGACCAGGGGCAAGCTTTCTTT. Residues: CSVDQGQAFF.